This T cell receptor (beta chain) was profiled in a study of T cell responses to AZD1222 COVID-19 vaccine. Findings and caveats of the study: In a largely white British group with more females than males, clonal diversity was possibly underestimated.

Trimming pared 10 bases from V and 6 bases from J, leaving 16 bases between. The length of the CDR3 is 14 residues. The V gene's germline CDR1 is MNHEY and CDR2 SMNVEV (reference sequence). With respect to this clone: The antigen is undetermined.

Sequencing was performed with immunoSEQ multiplex PCR; in TCRdb, only in-frame clones are kept and a portion is missing. The sample gives 150,000 or so clones, about 89% of which show up once; over 1.5% is in the top ten. The sample in question was peripheral blood, obtained on day 0 of AZD1222 vaccination. The chain employs TRBV27 and TRBJ1-6; a possible D gene is TRBD1 (5 bases). This sequence originates from an adult in good health. The CDR3: CATAYLGVNSPLHF. CDR3 coding DNA: TGTGCCACCGCCTATCTGGGGGTTAATTCACCCCTCCACTTT.